These T cell receptor beta chains were read from a single sample in a study of cytomegalovirus exposure and HLA in healthy donors. Using immunoSEQ multiplex PCR, the repertoire was profiled, and TCRdb retains in-frame clones only, with some absent. The repertoire holds about 120,000 clones, with 77% as singletons. Material for sequencing was PBMCs. The receptor set was obtained from a male donor in good health and CMV-seropositive. Each CDR3 is given with its conserved first and last residue. Each record gives: J gene, V gene, D gene, clone size, CDR3 DNA, CDR3 protein. D genes are given only for firm matches. Rows may omit the clone size; those that give it use once, few, many or a size class.

TRBJ1-2 | TRBV7-2 | . | . | TGTGCCAGCAGCTTAGCCAGGGACTATGGCTACACCTTC | CASSLARDYGYTF
TRBJ2-1 | TRBV25-1 | . | . | TGTGCCAGCAGTGAAGCAGGGGTAGTCAATGAGCAGTTCTTC | CASSEAGVVNEQFF
TRBJ2-6 | TRBV5-1 | TRBD2 | . | TGCGCCAGCAGCTTGGTAGTAGCGGGAATCGGGGCCAACGGCCTGACTTTC | CASSLVVAGIGANGLTF
TRBJ2-7 | TRBV5-4 | . | . | TGTGCCAGCAGCTTGGGAGGGGGGGCGATCTACGAGCAGTACTTC | CASSLGGGAIYEQYF
TRBJ2-7 | TRBV5-6 | . | . | TGTGCCAGCAGCTTGGTGCTAGCCGTCTACGAGCAGTACTTC | CASSLVLAVYEQYF
TRBJ2-1 | TRBV13 | TRBD2 | . | TGTGCCAGCAGCTTGAGGCTAGCGGGAATCAATGAGCAGTTCTTC | CASSLRLAGINEQFF
TRBJ1-1 | TRBV6-1 | TRBD1 | . | TGTGCCAGCAGTGAACTAAGGGGGCCTATGAACACTGAAGCTTTCTTT | CASSELRGPMNTEAFF
TRBJ2-5 | TRBV5-4 | . | few | TGTGCCAGCAGCAAAACAGGGAGCCAAGAGACCCAGTACTTC | CASSKTGSQETQYF
TRBJ2-1 | TRBV5-1 | TRBD1 | . | TGCGCCAGCAGCGGGGACAGGGGGTCGGTGGACAATGAGCAGTTCTTC | CASSGDRGSVDNEQFF
TRBJ2-3 | TRBV7-2 | TRBD1 | once | TGTGCCAGCAGCTTAGTAACGACAGGGTTAGTCGGGGCAGATACGCAGTATTTT | CASSLVTTGLVGADTQYF
TRBJ1-5 | TRBV6-6 | TRBD1 | . | TGTGCCAGCAGCTTGGACAGGGATAGTAGCAATCAGCCCCAGCATTTT | CASSLDRDSSNQPQHF
TRBJ2-5 | TRBV9 | . | once | TGTGCCAGCAGCGTACCCTGGAGGGGCAGAAAAACGGAGACCCAGTACTTC | CASSVPWRGRKTETQYF
TRBJ2-4 | TRBV29-1 | TRBD2 | . | TGCAGCGTGCGGGGGACCCTAACCAAAAACATTCAGTACTTC | CSVRGTLTKNIQYF
TRBJ2-3 | TRBV5-8 | TRBD1 | . | TGTGCCAGCAGCTCCAGGGGGCGCACAGATACGCAGTATTTT | CASSSRGRTDTQYF
TRBJ2-5 | TRBV2 | TRBD1 | . | TGTGCCAGCAGTCCGGACAGGGAAGAGACCCAGTACTTC | CASSPDREETQYF
TRBJ2-6 | TRBV15 | TRBD1 | . | TGTGCCACCAGCAGAGATGGGACAGGAGGGGCCAACGGCCTGACTTTC | CATSRDGTGGANGLTF
TRBJ2-2 | TRBV5-1 | . | . | TGCGCCAGCAGCGAAGGGGGAAGGACCGGGGAGCTGTTTTTT | CASSEGGRTGELFF
TRBJ1-1 | TRBV18 | . | . | TGTGCCAGCTCACTGGACAGATTGAACACTGAAGCTTTCTTT | CASSLDRLNTEAFF
TRBJ2-7 | TRBV11-1 | . | . | TGTGCCAGCAGCTTAGTTGGCAGCGAGCAGTACTTC | CASSLVGSEQYF
TRBJ2-1 | TRBV30 | . | . | TGTGCCTGGAACTCTGACAGTAGCTCCTACAATGAGCAGTTCTTC | CAWNSDSSSYNEQFF
TRBJ1-4 | TRBV10-3 | . | . | TGTGCCATCAGTGCAGCTCCGGGGGAAAAACTGTTTTTT | CAISAAPGEKLFF
TRBJ1-1 | TRBV7-8 | . | few | TGTGCCAGCAGCTTAAGCATTCGGGGGGAAGCTTTCTTT | CASSLSIRGEAFF
TRBJ1-6 | TRBV27 | . | . | TGTGCCAGCAGTTTATGGTCTTACAGGGATCTCAATTCACCCCTCCACTTT | CASSLWSYRDLNSPLHF
TRBJ1-2 | TRBV6-4 | TRBD1 | . | TGTGCCAGCAGTGTTTCATCGACAGGGACTTCTGGCTACACCTTC | CASSVSSTGTSGYTF
TRBJ1-5 | TRBV4-1 | . | . | TGCGCCAGCAGCCAAGTTGGTAGTCAGCCCCAGCATTTT | CASSQVGSQPQHF
TRBJ2-7 | TRBV5-6 | . | . | TGTGCCAGCAGCCCTCGGAGGGGGCCAGCTACAGAGCAGTACTTC | CASSPRRGPATEQYF
TRBJ2-3 | TRBV29-1 | TRBD1 | . | TGCAGCGGATCACAGGGGGCGCCTCCAGATACGCAGTATTTT | CSGSQGAPPDTQYF
TRBJ2-3 | TRBV19 | . | . | TGTGCCAGTAGTATAGCACGCGGAGGGTTGAGGGCCGATACGCAGTATTTT | CASSIARGGLRADTQYF
TRBJ1-5 | TRBV9 | . | . | TGTGCCAGCAGCGCGGGTGGTCTTAGCAATCAGCCCCAGCATTTT | CASSAGGLSNQPQHF
TRBJ2-1 | TRBV28 | TRBD1 | . | TGTGCCAGCAGGGGGGACAGTCCCAATGAGCAGTTCTTC | CASRGDSPNEQFF
TRBJ2-3 | TRBV25-1 | TRBD2 | few | TGTGCCAGCAGTGACCCTGGGACTAGCGGGATGACAGATACGCAGTATTTT | CASSDPGTSGMTDTQYF
TRBJ2-1 | TRBV6-1 | TRBD1 | . | TGTGCCAGCAGTGAAAGGGGCAGGGGGCTTCACAATGAGCAGTTCTTC | CASSERGRGLHNEQFF
TRBJ2-1 | TRBV15 | TRBD2 | . | TGTGCCACCAGCAGAGATGCGGGGGGAAGCTACAATGAGCAGTTCTTC | CATSRDAGGSYNEQFF
TRBJ2-7 | TRBV1 | . | . | TGCACCAGCAGACAGAAGGGACAGGGGGCCTACGAGCAGTACTTC | CTSRQKGQGAYEQYF
TRBJ2-5 | TRBV27 | . | . | TGTGCCAGCAGTCCGACCCACAAATCGGGGGAGACCCAGTACTTC | CASSPTHKSGETQYF
TRBJ1-1 | TRBV2 | TRBD1 | few | TGTGCCAGCAGAAGGGACAGTCAAGGGGAAGCTTTCTTT | CASRRDSQGEAFF
TRBJ1-3 | TRBV5-4 | TRBD1 | . | TGTGCCAGCAGCCAGGGACAGGGAAGAAACACCATATATTTT | CASSQGQGRNTIYF
TRBJ2-7 | TRBV7-8 | TRBD1 | . | TGTGCCAGCAGCCCATCGACAGGGGTGGCCTACGAGCAGTACTTC | CASSPSTGVAYEQYF
TRBJ1-1 | TRBV9 | . | . | TGTGCCAGCAGCGCTGGGGGGGGTAGGACTGAAGCTTTCTTT | CASSAGGGRTEAFF